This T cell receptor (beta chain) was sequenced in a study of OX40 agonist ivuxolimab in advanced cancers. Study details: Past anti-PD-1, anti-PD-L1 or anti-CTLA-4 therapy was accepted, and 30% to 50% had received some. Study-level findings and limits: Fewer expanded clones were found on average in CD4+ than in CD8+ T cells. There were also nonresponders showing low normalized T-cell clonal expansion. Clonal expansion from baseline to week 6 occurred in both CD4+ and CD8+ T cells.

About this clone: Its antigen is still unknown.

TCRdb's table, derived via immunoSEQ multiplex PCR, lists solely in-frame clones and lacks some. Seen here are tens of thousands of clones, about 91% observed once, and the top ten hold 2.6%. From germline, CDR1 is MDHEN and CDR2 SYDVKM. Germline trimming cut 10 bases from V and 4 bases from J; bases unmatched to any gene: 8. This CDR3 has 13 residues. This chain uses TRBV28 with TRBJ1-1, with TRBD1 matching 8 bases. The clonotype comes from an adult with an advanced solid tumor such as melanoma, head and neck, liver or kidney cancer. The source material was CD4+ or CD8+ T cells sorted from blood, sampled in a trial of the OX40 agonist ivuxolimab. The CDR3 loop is CAIRGRGLTEAFF. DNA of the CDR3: TGTGCCATCCGGGGCAGGGGGCTCACTGAAGCTTTCTTT.